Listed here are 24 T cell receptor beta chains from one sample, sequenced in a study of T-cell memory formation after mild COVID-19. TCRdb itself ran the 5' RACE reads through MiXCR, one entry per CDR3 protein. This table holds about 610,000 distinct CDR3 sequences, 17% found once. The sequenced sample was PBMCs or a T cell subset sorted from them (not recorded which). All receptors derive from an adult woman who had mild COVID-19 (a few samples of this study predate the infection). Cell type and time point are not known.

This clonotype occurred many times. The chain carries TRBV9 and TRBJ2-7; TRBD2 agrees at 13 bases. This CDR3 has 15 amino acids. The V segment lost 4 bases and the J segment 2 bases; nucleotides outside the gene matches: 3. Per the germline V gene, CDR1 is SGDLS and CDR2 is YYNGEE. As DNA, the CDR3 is TGTGCCAGCAGCTACGGACTAGCGGGAGCCTACGAGCAGTACTTC. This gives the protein CASSYGLAGAYEQYF.

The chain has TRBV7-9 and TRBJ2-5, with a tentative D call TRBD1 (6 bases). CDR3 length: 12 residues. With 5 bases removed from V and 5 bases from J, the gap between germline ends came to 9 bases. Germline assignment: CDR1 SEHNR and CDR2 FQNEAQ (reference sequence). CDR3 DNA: TGTGCCAGCAGCCAGCAGGGGGAGACCCAGTACTTC. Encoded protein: CASSQQGETQYF.

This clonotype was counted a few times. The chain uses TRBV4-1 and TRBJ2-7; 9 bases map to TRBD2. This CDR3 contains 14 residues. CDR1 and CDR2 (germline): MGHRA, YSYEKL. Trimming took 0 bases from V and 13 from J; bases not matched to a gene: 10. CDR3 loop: CASSQEGETSGPYF. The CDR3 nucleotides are TGCGCCAGCAGCCAAGAGGGGGAAACTAGCGGGCCCTACTTC.

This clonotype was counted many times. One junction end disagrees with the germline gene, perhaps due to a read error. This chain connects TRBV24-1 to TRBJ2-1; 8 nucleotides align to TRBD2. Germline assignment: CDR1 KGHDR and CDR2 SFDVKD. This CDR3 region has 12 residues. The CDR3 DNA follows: TGTGCCACCAGTGTGGCGGGGGGAGGCACGATCTTC. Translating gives CATSVAGGGTIF.

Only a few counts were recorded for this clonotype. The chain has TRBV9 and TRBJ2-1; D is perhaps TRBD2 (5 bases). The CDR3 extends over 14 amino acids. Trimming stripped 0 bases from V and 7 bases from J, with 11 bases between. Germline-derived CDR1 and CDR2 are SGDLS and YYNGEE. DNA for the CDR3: TGTGCCAGCAGCGTAGGATCCACTAGAAATGAGCAGTTCTTC. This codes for CASSVGSTRNEQFF.

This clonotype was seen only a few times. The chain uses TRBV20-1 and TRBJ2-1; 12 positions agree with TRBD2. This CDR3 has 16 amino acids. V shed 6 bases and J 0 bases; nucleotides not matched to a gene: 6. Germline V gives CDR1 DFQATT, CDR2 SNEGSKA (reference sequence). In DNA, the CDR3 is TGCAGTGCGCCTCCTAGCGGGAGGGCCTCCTACAATGAGCAGTTCTTC. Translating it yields CSAPPSGRASYNEQFF.

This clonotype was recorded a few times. DNA of the CDR3: TGTGCCAGCAGTTCAGGTCCCATCAACACTGAAGCTTTCTTT. Its protein is CASSSGPINTEAFF. The rearrangement links TRBV7-9 to TRBJ1-1; D call uncertain. Germline values: CDR1 SEHNR, CDR2 FQNEAQ (reference sequence). Trimming took 6 bases from V and 2 from J, leaving 13 bases between them. The CDR3 runs 14 residues.

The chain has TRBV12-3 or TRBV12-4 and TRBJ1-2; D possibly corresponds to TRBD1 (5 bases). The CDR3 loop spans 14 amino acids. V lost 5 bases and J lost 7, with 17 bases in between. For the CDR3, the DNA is TGTGCCAGCAGTCTGGGGTGGGCAGGGCCTGGCTACACCTTC. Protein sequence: CASSLGWAGPGYTF.

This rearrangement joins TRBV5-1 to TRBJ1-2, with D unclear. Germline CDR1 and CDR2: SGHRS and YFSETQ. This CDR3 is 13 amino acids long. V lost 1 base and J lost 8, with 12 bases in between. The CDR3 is CASSLTLGMGYTF. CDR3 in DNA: TGCGCCAGCAGCTTGACTCTAGGGATGGGCTACACCTTC.

CDR3 in amino acids: CASTNTVVLGGGTEAFF. The DNA of the CDR3 is TGTGCCAGCACCAACACAGTGGTTCTGGGGGGAGGGACTGAAGCTTTCTTT. The J gene is TRBJ1-1, the V gene TRBV7-9, with TRBD1 as a possible D gene (5 bases). Germline-derived CDR1 and CDR2 are SEHNR and FQNEAQ (reference sequence). Trimming took 7 bases from V and 5 from J, leaving 26 bases between them. This CDR3 comprises 17 residues.

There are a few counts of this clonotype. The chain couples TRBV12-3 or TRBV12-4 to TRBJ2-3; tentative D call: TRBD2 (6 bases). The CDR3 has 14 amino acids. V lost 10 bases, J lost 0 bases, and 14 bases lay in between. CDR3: CATRLGGSTDTQYF. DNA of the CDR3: TGTGCCACCCGCCTCGGGGGTAGCACAGATACGCAGTATTTT.

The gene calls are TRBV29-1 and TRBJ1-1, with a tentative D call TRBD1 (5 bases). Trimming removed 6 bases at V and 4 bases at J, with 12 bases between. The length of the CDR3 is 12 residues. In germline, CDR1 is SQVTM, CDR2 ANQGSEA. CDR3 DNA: TGCAGCGTCGAGGGGAGGTCCACTGAAGCTTTCTTT. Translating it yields CSVEGRSTEAFF.

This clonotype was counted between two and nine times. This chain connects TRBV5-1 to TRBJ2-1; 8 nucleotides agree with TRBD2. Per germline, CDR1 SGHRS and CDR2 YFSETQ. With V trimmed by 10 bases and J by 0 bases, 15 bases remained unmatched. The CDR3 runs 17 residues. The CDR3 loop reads CASKARREASSYNEQFF. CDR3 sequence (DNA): TGCGCCTCGAAGGCACGGCGGGAGGCGAGCTCCTACAATGAGCAGTTCTTC. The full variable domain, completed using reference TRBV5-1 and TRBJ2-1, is KAGVTQTPRYLIKTRGQQVTLSCSPISGHRSVSWYQQTPGQGLQFLFEYFSETQRNKGNFPGRFSGRQFSNSRSEMNVSTLELGDSALYLCASKARREASSYNEQFFGPGTRLTVL.

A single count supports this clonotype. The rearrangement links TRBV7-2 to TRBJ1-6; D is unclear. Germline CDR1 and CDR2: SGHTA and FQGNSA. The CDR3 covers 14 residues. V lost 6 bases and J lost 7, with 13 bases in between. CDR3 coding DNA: TGTGCCAGCAGATCCGGGGTCTGGAATTCACCCCTCCACTTT. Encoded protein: CASRSGVWNSPLHF.

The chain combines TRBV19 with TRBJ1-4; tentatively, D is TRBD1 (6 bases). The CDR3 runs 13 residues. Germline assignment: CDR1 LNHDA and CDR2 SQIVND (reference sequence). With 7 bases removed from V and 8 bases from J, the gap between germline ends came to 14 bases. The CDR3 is CASTDRAYEKLFF. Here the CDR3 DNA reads TGTGCCAGTACGGACAGAGCTTACGAAAAACTGTTTTTT.

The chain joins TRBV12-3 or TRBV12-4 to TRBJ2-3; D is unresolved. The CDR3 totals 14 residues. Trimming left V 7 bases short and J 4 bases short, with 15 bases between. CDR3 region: CASTSDVLADTQYF. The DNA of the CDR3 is TGTGCCAGCACTTCGGACGTTTTAGCAGATACGCAGTATTTT.

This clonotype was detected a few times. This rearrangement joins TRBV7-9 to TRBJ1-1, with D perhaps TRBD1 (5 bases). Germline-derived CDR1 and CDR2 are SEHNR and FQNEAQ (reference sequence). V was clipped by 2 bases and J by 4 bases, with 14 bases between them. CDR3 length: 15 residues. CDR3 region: CASSLSGRRVTEAFF. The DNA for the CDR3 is TGTGCCAGCAGCTTATCGGGGCGTCGTGTCACTGAAGCTTTCTTT.

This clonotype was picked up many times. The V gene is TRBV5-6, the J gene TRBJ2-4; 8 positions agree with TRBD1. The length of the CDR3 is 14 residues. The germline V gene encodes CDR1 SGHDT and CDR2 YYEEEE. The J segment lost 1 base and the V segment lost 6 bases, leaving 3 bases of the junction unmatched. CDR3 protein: CASKRTGAKNIQYF. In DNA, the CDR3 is TGTGCCAGCAAGAGGACAGGGGCCAAAAACATTCAGTACTTC.

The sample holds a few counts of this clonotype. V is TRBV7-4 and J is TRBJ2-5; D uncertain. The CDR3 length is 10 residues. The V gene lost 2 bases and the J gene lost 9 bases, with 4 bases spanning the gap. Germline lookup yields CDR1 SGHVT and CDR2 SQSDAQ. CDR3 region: CASSLRAQYF. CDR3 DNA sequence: TGTGCCAGCAGCTTAAGGGCCCAGTACTTC.

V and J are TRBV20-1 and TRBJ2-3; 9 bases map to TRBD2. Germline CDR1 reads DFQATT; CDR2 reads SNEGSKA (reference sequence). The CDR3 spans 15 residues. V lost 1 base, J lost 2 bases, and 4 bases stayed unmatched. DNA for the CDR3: TGCAGTGCTAGAGCTGCTAGCGGGATCACAGATACGCAGTATTTT. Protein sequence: CSARAASGITDTQYF.

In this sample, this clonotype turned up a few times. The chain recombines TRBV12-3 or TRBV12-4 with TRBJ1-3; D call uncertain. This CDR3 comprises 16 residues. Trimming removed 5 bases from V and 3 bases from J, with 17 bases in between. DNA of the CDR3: TGTGCCAGCAGTCGTGGCCAAGGATACAGTGGAAACACCATATATTTT. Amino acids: CASSRGQGYSGNTIYF.

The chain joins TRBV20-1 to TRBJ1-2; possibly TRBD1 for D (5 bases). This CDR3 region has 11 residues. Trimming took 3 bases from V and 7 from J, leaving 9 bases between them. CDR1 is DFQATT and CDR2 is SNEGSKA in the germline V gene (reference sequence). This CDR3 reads CSASLGRGYTF. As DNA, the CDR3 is TGCAGTGCTAGTCTGGGACGTGGCTACACCTTC.

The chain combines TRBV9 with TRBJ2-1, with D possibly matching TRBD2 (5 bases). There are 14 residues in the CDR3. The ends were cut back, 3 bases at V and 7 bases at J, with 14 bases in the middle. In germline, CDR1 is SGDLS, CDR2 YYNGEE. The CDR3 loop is CASSAENSGNEQFF. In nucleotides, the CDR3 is TGTGCCAGCAGCGCAGAAAACTCGGGGAATGAGCAGTTCTTC.

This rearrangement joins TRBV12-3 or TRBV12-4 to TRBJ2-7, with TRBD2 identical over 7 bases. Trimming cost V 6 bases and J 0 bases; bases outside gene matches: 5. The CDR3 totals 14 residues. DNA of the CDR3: TGTGCCAGCAGCCCGCGGGGGTACTCCTACGAGCAGTACTTC. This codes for CASSPRGYSYEQYF.